Listed here are 15 T cell receptor beta chains from one sample, sequenced in a study of T cell responses to AZD1222 COVID-19 vaccine. Clones were sequenced by immunoSEQ multiplex PCR, and TCRdb holds only the in-frame ones, with some missing. Here the sample spans about 130,000 clones, 88% being singletons. Specimen: peripheral blood, collected on day 0 of AZD1222 vaccination. All receptors come from an adult in good health.

V is TRBV30 and J is TRBJ1-3, with D possibly TRBD1 on 5 matching bases. The CDR3 totals 17 residues. Germline CDR1 is GTSNPN and CDR2 is SVGIG (reference sequence). Trimming left V 2 bases short and J 0 bases short, with 17 bases between. CDR3 sequence reads: CAWSKPGRVNSGNTIYF. The CDR3 nucleotides read TGTGCCTGGAGTAAGCCGGGACGAGTCAACTCTGGAAACACCATATATTTT.

This chain joins TRBV7-2 and TRBJ1-2, with a tentative D call TRBD1 (5 bases). The CDR3 has 16 amino acids. The V gene lost 5 bases and the J gene lost 3 bases, with 19 bases spanning the gap. Germline V CDR1 and CDR2: SGHTA, FQGNSA. The CDR3 reads CASSRAYGGDDYGYTF. The CDR3 DNA sequence: TGTGCCAGCAGCCGCGCCTACGGAGGGGATGACTATGGCTACACCTTC.

The chain employs TRBV6-6 and TRBJ1-4; tentatively, D is TRBD1 (5 bases). The CDR3 extends over 17 amino acids. Trimming took off 5 bases at V and 3 bases at J, with 19 bases between the two ends. The germline CDR1 and CDR2 sequences are MNHNY and SVGAGI (reference sequence). DNA of the CDR3: TGTGCCAGCAGTCCCCAAGGGAGGAAGGGGTCTAATGAAAAACTGTTTTTT. As protein: CASSPQGRKGSNEKLFF.

The chain recombines TRBV28 with TRBJ2-3; no reliable D call. There are 14 residues in the CDR3. Germline CDR1 reads MDHEN; CDR2 reads SYDVKM. V lost 4 bases and J lost 1, with 9 bases in between. CDR3 DNA sequence: TGTGCCAGCAGTTCTAGGGTACGCACAGATACGCAGTATTTT. Encoded protein: CASSSRVRTDTQYF.

The chain recombines TRBV2 with TRBJ1-2; 7 nucleotides line up with TRBD1. The CDR3 is made up of 14 amino acids. The junction had 4 bases not matched to a gene; V was cut back by 6 bases and J by 0 bases. Per the germline V gene, CDR1 is SNHLY and CDR2 is FYNNEI. The CDR3, as DNA: TGTGCCAGCAGCAGGGACAGCTCTAACTATGGCTACACCTTC. It is translated as CASSRDSSNYGYTF.

The chain recombines TRBV20-1 with TRBJ1-6, with D maybe TRBD1 (5 bases). With 6 bases removed from V and 17 bases from J, the gap between germline ends came to 17 bases. There are 11 residues in the CDR3. From germline, CDR1 is DFQATT and CDR2 SNEGSKA (reference sequence). In DNA, the CDR3 is TGCAGTGCCCCGCGGGGCGGGGTCGTCCACTTT. It yields the protein CSAPRGGVVHF.

This clone was recorded once. The chain has TRBV5-4 and TRBJ1-1; D is undetermined. V was clipped by 1 base and J by 9 bases, with 13 bases between them. CDR3 length: 13 residues. Per the germline V gene, CDR1 is SGHNT and CDR2 is YYREEE (reference sequence). The CDR3 DNA is TGTGCCAGCAGCTTGTGGTCTGGAGGGCAAGCTTTCTTT. It is translated as CASSLWSGGQAFF.

The gene calls are TRBV28 and TRBJ1-2, with 7 bases matching TRBD1. The V segment lost 2 bases and the J segment 0 bases; nucleotides outside the gene matches: 0. The CDR3 sequence is 14 residues long. Germline CDR1 is MDHEN and CDR2 is SYDVKM. As DNA, the CDR3 is TGTGCCAGCAGTTTAGGGACAGCTAACTATGGCTACACCTTC. It is translated as CASSLGTANYGYTF.

The chain has TRBV19 and TRBJ2-2; weak D call: TRBD1 (6 bases). V was cut by 7 bases and J by 8 bases, with 11 bases left in between. This CDR3 has 12 residues. CDR1 LNHDA and CDR2 SQIVND come from the germline V gene (reference sequence). The CDR3 nucleotides read TGTGCCAGTACAGGGGCTTTTGGGGAGCTGTTTTTT. Translation gives CASTGAFGELFF.

The chain couples TRBV18 to TRBJ1-5, with 9 positions matching TRBD1. This CDR3 is built from 15 residues. Trimming removed 5 bases from V and 4 bases from J; junction bases left unmatched: 6. Per the germline V gene, CDR1 is KGHSH and CDR2 is LQKENI. The CDR3 nucleotides read TGTGCCAGCTCAAATTTCGGACAGGGGAATCAGCCCCAGCATTTT. Residues: CASSNFGQGNQPQHF.

The chain couples TRBV5-4 to TRBJ2-3; 12 bases match TRBD1. V lost 1 base and J lost 5; bases outside the gene matches: 8. Germline V gene sequence: CDR1 SGHNT, CDR2 YYREEE (reference sequence). The CDR3 totals 17 residues. The CDR3 DNA follows: TGTGCCAGCAGCTTGTTGGGGACAGGGGGCGCGCAAGATACGCAGTATTTT. Its translation: CASSLLGTGGAQDTQYF.

The CDR3 DNA reads TGCGCCAGCAGCCCGGCGCCCGGAAATCACAATGAGCAGTTCTTC. Encoded protein: CASSPAPGNHNEQFF. V and J are TRBV5-1 and TRBJ2-1; D is uncertain. Between the trimmed V and J ends, which lost 4 bases and 5 bases, there was a span of 16 bases. The CDR3 runs 15 residues. Germline assignment: CDR1 SGHRS and CDR2 YFSETQ. Drawing the rest from reference TRBV5-1 and TRBJ2-1, the complete variable domain is KAGVTQTPRYLIKTRGQQVTLSCSPISGHRSVSWYQQTPGQGLQFLFEYFSETQRNKGNFPGRFSGRQFSNSRSEMNVSTLELGDSALYLCASSPAPGNHNEQFFGPGTRLTVL.

This chain links TRBV9 with TRBJ1-1, with 7 bases lining up with TRBD1. CDR1 and CDR2 (germline): SGDLS, YYNGEE. Trimming took 3 bases from V and 1 from J; bases not matched to a gene: 3. The CDR3 has 14 residues. CDR3 sequence: CASSGQGSNTEAFF. CDR3 nucleotides: TGTGCCAGCAGCGGACAGGGATCGAACACTGAAGCTTTCTTT.

The chain is built from TRBV28 and TRBJ1-2; D may be TRBD1 (6 bases). CDR1 MDHEN and CDR2 SYDVKM come from the germline V gene. The ends were cut back, 6 bases at V and 3 bases at J, with 17 bases in the middle. The CDR3 is made up of 15 amino acids. The CDR3 coding sequence is TGTGCCAGCAGGCCCGCCGGGGGCCAGGACTATGGCTACACCTTC. Its translation is CASRPAGGQDYGYTF.

In the case of this clone: Other DNA sequences in this specimen translate into the identical CDR3. The CDR3 is CASSLQGGTEAFF. DNA for the CDR3: TGTGCCAGCAGCTTACAAGGGGGCACTGAAGCTTTCTTT. The V gene is TRBV11-3, the J gene TRBJ1-1, with D tentatively TRBD1 (6 bases). V lost 2 bases and J 4 bases, leaving 8 bases between the germline ends. Germline V gene data show CDR1 as SGHNT and CDR2 as YENEEA. This CDR3 comprises 13 residues.